This TCR beta chain emerged from a study of blood T cell repertoires in COVID-19. Study details: Spain, Italy and the United States supplied samples that represented acute and convalescent COVID-19. T cells, B-cell-depleted T cells, or PBMCs supplied cDNA or gDNA.

Authors' methods: The assay estimated nucleated cells by amplifying reference gene primers. The assay was immunoSEQ multiplex PCR, and TCRdb's table has in-frame clones only and misses some. V and J calls and clone size are copied from that table; D and trimming were computed from the DNA. Here the sample spans around 300,000 clones, around 87% being singletons. Sample: peripheral blood. The TCR sequence derives from a man aged 50 to 60 with active or convalescent COVID-19.

CDR3: CASSLSPTGGYGYTF. CDR3 in DNA: TGTGCCAGCAGTTTATCCCCGACAGGGGGCTATGGCTACACCTTC. This chain uses TRBV27 with TRBJ1-2, with TRBD1 identical over 9 bases. The CDR3 is 15 amino acids. Per germline, CDR1 MNHEY and CDR2 SMNVEV (reference sequence). V lost 0 bases to trimming and J lost 4 bases; unmatched junction nucleotides: 3.